This T cell receptor (beta chain) came from a study of OX40 agonist ivuxolimab in advanced cancers. The wider study: At roughly 83% male, the cohort had a mean age of approximately 60 years, ranging from about 23 to 79. Partial responses were achieved by three patients: one hepatocellular carcinoma, two cutaneous melanoma.

In regard to this clone: Its antigen is as yet unknown.

Repertoires were generated with immunoSEQ multiplex PCR, while TCRdb's copy carries only in-frame clones and drops some. In the table there are about 20,000 clones, over 65% of which are singletons. The germline CDR1 and CDR2 sequences are SGHDT and YYEEEE. The CDR3 runs to 14 residues. V shed 2 bases and J shed 3 bases, with 12 bases lying between them. Regarding the study as a whole: Expanded clones tended on average to be more numerous among CD8+ T cells than CD4+.

Sampling times: baseline, cycle 4 day 1, cycle 7 day 1. This TCR derives from an adult with an advanced solid tumor such as melanoma, head and neck, liver or kidney cancer. The specimen comprised CD4+ or CD8+ T cells sorted from blood, sampled in a trial of the OX40 agonist ivuxolimab. J is TRBJ2-7 and V is TRBV5-6, with D perhaps TRBD1 (5 bases). CDR3 sequence: CASSLEAGNYEQYF. The CDR3 DNA reads TGTGCCAGCAGCTTAGAAGCAGGGAACTACGAGCAGTACTTC.